The 25 T cell receptor beta chains reported below all come from one sample, sequenced in a study of beta chain features in type 1 diabetes. Which antigens these TCRs recognize remains unknown. The study's findings and limits: TCRB CDR3 length was moderately but significantly reduced in all four CD4+ subsets of Type 1 diabetes patients.

The sequenced template was cDNA made from the entire isolated RNA. Assay used: immunoSEQ multiplex PCR; TCRdb lists only in-frame clones, some missing. This table has around 150,000 clones, 9% to 10% appearing once. Specimen: central memory CD4+ T cells from blood. The source is a woman between 25 and 40 years old with type 1 diabetes.

In its sample, this clone was seen a few times. This chain connects TRBV10-3 to TRBJ1-1; 9 bases match TRBD1. CDR3 length equals 16 residues. With V trimmed by 3 bases and J by 1 base, 6 bases remained unmatched. Per the germline V gene, CDR1 is ENHRY and CDR2 is SYGVKD. The CDR3 here is CAISERMGQGNTEAFF. CDR3 sequence (DNA): TGTGCCATCAGTGAACGTATGGGACAGGGGAACACTGAAGCTTTCTTT.

The chain employs TRBV25-1 and TRBJ2-4; tentatively, D is TRBD1 (6 bases). The ends were cut back, 2 bases at V and 0 bases at J, with 17 bases in the middle. This CDR3 is 18 amino acids long. Germline assignment: CDR1 MGHDK and CDR2 SYGVNS. For the CDR3, the DNA is TGTGCCAGCAGTGAAAACCCAGGGACAAAACTAGCCAAAAACATTCAGTACTTC. Amino acid sequence: CASSENPGTKLAKNIQYF.

This clone was found a few times. The gene calls are TRBV6-6 and TRBJ1-2; no clear D gene. From germline, CDR1 is MNHNY and CDR2 SVGAGI (reference sequence). V shed 7 bases and J shed 3 bases, with 9 bases lying between them. The CDR3 consists of 12 residues. This CDR3 reads CASNGIDYGYTF. CDR3 nucleotides: TGTGCCAGCAACGGGATCGACTATGGCTACACCTTC.

The chain joins TRBV19 to TRBJ1-2; no clear D gene. The CDR3 spans 15 residues. Per germline, CDR1 LNHDA and CDR2 SQIVND (reference sequence). Trimming left V 6 bases short and J 4 bases short, with 18 bases between. The CDR3 region is CASSQTSTPSYGYTF. DNA of the CDR3: TGTGCCAGTAGCCAGACTTCCACCCCATCCTATGGCTACACCTTC.

A few counts support this clone. This chain links TRBV7-9 with TRBJ1-4; D not certain. Trimming took 5 bases from V and 7 from J, leaving 17 bases between them. Per the germline V gene, CDR1 is SEHNR and CDR2 is FQNEAQ (reference sequence). This CDR3 has 15 amino acids. CDR3 amino acids: CASSRMGGTGEKLFF. The CDR3 region has the DNA TGTGCCAGCAGCCGGATGGGAGGCACGGGTGAAAAACTGTTTTTT.

The chain recombines TRBV5-1 with TRBJ2-1, with 9 bases aligning to TRBD2. Per the germline V gene, CDR1 is SGHRS and CDR2 is YFSETQ. J lost 6 bases, V lost 4 bases, and 11 bases had no gene match. The CDR3 runs 16 residues. The CDR3 is CASSPRLAETANEQFF. The CDR3 DNA reads as TGCGCCAGCAGCCCACGACTAGCGGAAACCGCCAATGAGCAGTTCTTC.

The sample holds a few counts of this clone. This sequence joins TRBV6-1 and TRBJ2-4, with 8 bases that match TRBD1. Trimming removed 5 bases from V and 7 bases from J; junction bases left unmatched: 7. Looked up from germline, CDR1 is MNHNS and CDR2 is SASEGT. The CDR3 runs 14 residues. CDR3 sequence reads: CASSSGQGVNIQYF. The CDR3 coding sequence is TGTGCCAGCAGTAGCGGACAGGGTGTTAACATTCAGTACTTC.

This clone was seen many times. The chain is built from TRBV7-2 and TRBJ2-3; the match to TRBD2 covers 14 bases. Germline V lookup: CDR1 SGHTA, CDR2 FQGNSA. After removal of 3 bases from V and 5 bases from J, the junction contained 10 bases not matched to a gene. The CDR3 contains 18 residues. CDR3 in amino acids: CASSFGTSGRRLGDTQYF. The CDR3 DNA sequence: TGTGCCAGCAGCTTTGGGACTAGCGGGAGAAGATTAGGAGATACGCAGTATTTT.

The rearrangement links TRBV2 to TRBJ2-2; D remains unclear. The CDR3 loop spans 13 amino acids. V lost 2 bases and J 4 bases, leaving 5 bases between the germline ends. Per the germline V gene, CDR1 is SNHLY and CDR2 is FYNNEI. The DNA of the CDR3 is TGTGCCAGCAGTGAACCGGGCACCGGGGAGCTGTTTTTT. It specifies CASSEPGTGELFF.

The CDR3 sequence is CAWGWASGTDTQYF. CDR3 nucleotide sequence: TGTGCCTGGGGGTGGGCTAGCGGAACAGATACGCAGTATTTT. This chain uses TRBV30 with TRBJ2-3, with TRBD2 identical over 7 bases. Trimming removed 5 bases from V and 3 bases from J; junction bases left unmatched: 8. The CDR3 has 14 amino acids. Germline V gene lookup returns CDR1 GTSNPN and CDR2 SVGIG (reference sequence). The complete variable domain, with remaining parts taken from reference TRBV30 and TRBJ2-3, reads SQTIHQWPATLVQPVGSPLSLECTVEGTSNPNLYWYRQAAGRGLQLLFYSVGIGQISSEVPQNLSASRPQDRQFILSSKKLLLSDSGFYLCAWGWASGTDTQYFGPGTRLTVL.

The chain has TRBV18 and TRBJ2-4, with TRBD2 identical over 12 bases. Germline loops: CDR1 KGHSH, CDR2 LQKENI. The CDR3 totals 16 residues. V shed 3 bases and J 8 bases; nucleotides not matched to a gene: 8. CDR3 sequence: CASSPLTSGSGDIQYF. Written as DNA, the CDR3 is TGTGCCAGCTCACCCCTGACTAGCGGGAGTGGAGACATTCAGTACTTC.

This clone was counted once. This chain links TRBV7-2 with TRBJ2-1; a weak D match, TRBD2 (6 bases). This CDR3 has 15 residues. The germline V gene has CDR1 SGHTA and CDR2 FQGNSA. Trimming stripped 1 base from V and 4 bases from J, with 11 bases between. CDR3 coding DNA: TGTGCCAGCAGCTTAGTCGGCGGGATATACAATGAGCAGTTCTTC. Its translation is CASSLVGGIYNEQFF.

The rearrangement uses TRBV5-4 and TRBJ2-2, with D hard to call. Deletions cut 1 base from V and 0 bases from J, with 7 bases between. Germline CDR1 and CDR2: SGHNT and YYREEE (reference sequence). This CDR3 spans 15 amino acids. CDR3 DNA: TGTGCCAGCAGCTTGTACTCTTCGAACACCGGGGAGCTGTTTTTT. Translating gives CASSLYSSNTGELFF.

The gene calls are TRBV5-6 and TRBJ1-2; 7 bases agree with TRBD1. With 4 bases clipped from V and 1 base from J, the junction kept 13 bases outside the gene matches. The germline V gene has CDR1 SGHDT and CDR2 YYEEEE. The CDR3 runs 17 residues. CDR3 in amino acids: CASSPPRQGLGNYGYTF. The CDR3 coding sequence is TGTGCCAGCAGCCCACCCCGACAGGGTCTGGGTAACTATGGCTACACCTTC.

This clone was found a few times. This sequence joins TRBV4-2 and TRBJ2-7, with 8 bases matching TRBD1. The length of the CDR3 is 16 residues. V was clipped by 1 base and J by 1 base; unmatched bases: 6. Germline values: CDR1 LGHNA, CDR2 YNFKEQ. Here the CDR3 reads CASSQADRGFSYEQYF. The CDR3 DNA sequence: TGTGCCAGCAGCCAAGCCGACAGGGGCTTTTCCTACGAGCAGTACTTC.

This clone has a handful of counts. The chain has TRBV29-1 and TRBJ2-7, with D perhaps matching TRBD2 (6 bases). The germline V gene encodes CDR1 SQVTM and CDR2 ANQGSEA. Trimming shortened V by 6 bases and J by 4 bases, and 22 bases separated the two germline ends. The CDR3 is 15 residues long. The CDR3 DNA is TGCAGCGTCCTAAAGTTGGGGAGGAGGAGTTACGAGCAGTACTTC. The encoded protein is CSVLKLGRRSYEQYF.

The chain is built from TRBV27 and TRBJ2-7; 9 bases align to TRBD2. This CDR3 is built from 14 residues. The junction had 11 bases not matched to a gene; V was cut back by 8 bases and J by 6 bases. CDR1 is MNHEY and CDR2 is SMNVEV in the germline V gene (reference sequence). The chain's CDR3 is CASGLVSGSFEQYF. In DNA, the CDR3 is TGTGCCAGCGGTCTTGTTAGCGGGAGTTTCGAGCAGTACTTC.

A note on this clone: Other nucleotide sequences from this sample produce the same CDR3. J is TRBJ2-7 and V is TRBV19, with a possible D match to TRBD1 (6 bases). V was cut by 6 bases and J by 0 bases, with 9 bases left in between. Germline-derived CDR1 and CDR2 are LNHDA and SQIVND (reference sequence). CDR3 length: 13 residues. CDR3 DNA: TGTGCCAGTAGAGGACAGAGCTCCTACGAGCAGTACTTC. This encodes CASRGQSSYEQYF.

The V call is TRBV5-1, the J call TRBJ2-5; 10 nucleotides match TRBD2. Losses at the gene ends were 0 bases for V and 5 bases for J; bases not matched to a gene: 4. This CDR3 region has 15 residues. Germline CDR1 SGHRS, CDR2 YFSETQ. This chain's CDR3 is CASSLATSGVETQYF. CDR3 DNA sequence: TGCGCCAGCAGCTTGGCCACTAGCGGGGTGGAGACCCAGTACTTC.

The V and J genes are TRBV28 and TRBJ2-5, with 10 bases that match TRBD2. The CDR3 spans 15 residues. V was pared by 5 bases and J by 2 bases, with 5 bases of the junction left unmatched. CDR1 MDHEN and CDR2 SYDVKM come from the germline V gene. CDR3 sequence reads: CASSTSGVTQETQYF. In nucleotides, the CDR3 is TGTGCCAGCAGTACTAGCGGGGTAACTCAAGAGACCCAGTACTTC.

This clone has a handful of counts. This chain joins TRBV27 and TRBJ1-5, with no clear D. The ends were cut back, 0 bases at V and 6 bases at J, with 6 bases in the middle. The CDR3 has 13 amino acids. Germline CDR1 reads MNHEY; CDR2 reads SMNVEV (reference sequence). Here the CDR3 DNA reads TGTGCCAGCAGTTTATCGTCGTTTCAGCCCCAGCATTTT. Encoded protein: CASSLSSFQPQHF.

This clone came up once. V is TRBV11-2 and J is TRBJ1-2; 10 bases map to TRBD1. CDR3 length: 15 residues. The germline V gene encodes CDR1 SGHAT and CDR2 FQNNGV. Losses at the gene ends were 3 bases for V and 5 bases for J; bases not matched to a gene: 6. The CDR3 protein is CASSLGQGFSYGYTF. In DNA, the CDR3 is TGTGCCAGCAGCTTGGGACAGGGGTTCAGTTATGGCTACACCTTC.

V usage is TRBV27 and J usage is TRBJ1-2; 8 nucleotides agree with TRBD1. J gave up 8 bases and V 3 bases, and 5 bases lay outside the gene matches. Germline CDR1 MNHEY, CDR2 SMNVEV (reference sequence). The CDR3 loop spans 13 amino acids. The CDR3 sequence: CASSLQGAAGYTF. Written as DNA, the CDR3 is TGTGCCAGCAGTTTGCAGGGGGCGGCGGGCTACACCTTC.

In its sample, this clone was seen a few times. The chain is built from TRBV25-1 and TRBJ2-5; 8 nucleotides match TRBD2. CDR1 and CDR2 (germline): MGHDK, SYGVNS. The V and J ends lost 6 bases and 3 bases, in that order; junction bases with no gene match: 6. The CDR3 length is 14 residues. Here the CDR3 DNA reads TGTGCCAGCAGCGGGACTAGGGGGAAAGAGACCCAGTACTTC. Translated, it gives CASSGTRGKETQYF.

The chain combines TRBV4-1 with TRBJ1-2; 9 bases fit TRBD1. The V segment lost 4 bases and the J segment 0 bases; nucleotides outside the gene matches: 3. The length of the CDR3 is 15 residues. Germline values: CDR1 MGHRA, CDR2 YSYEKL. The CDR3 loop is CASSRTGGANYGYTF. CDR3 coding DNA: TGCGCCAGCAGCCGCACAGGGGGCGCTAACTATGGCTACACCTTC.